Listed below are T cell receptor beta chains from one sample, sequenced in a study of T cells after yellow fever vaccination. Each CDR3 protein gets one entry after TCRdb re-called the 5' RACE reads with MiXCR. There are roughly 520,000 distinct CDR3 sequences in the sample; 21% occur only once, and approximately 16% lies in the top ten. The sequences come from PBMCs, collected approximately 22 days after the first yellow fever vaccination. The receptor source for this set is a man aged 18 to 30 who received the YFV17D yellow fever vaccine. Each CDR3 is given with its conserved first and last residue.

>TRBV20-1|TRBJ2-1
CSAFSGGPYNEQFF
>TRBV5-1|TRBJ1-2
CASSFQGAGPADGYTF
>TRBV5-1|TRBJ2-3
CASNLWGLAGGRTDTQYF
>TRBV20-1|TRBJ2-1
CSAITEPFHYNEQFF
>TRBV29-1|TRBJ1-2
CSVSPLEGNYGYTF
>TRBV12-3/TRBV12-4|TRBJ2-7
CASTSYGGAGEQYF
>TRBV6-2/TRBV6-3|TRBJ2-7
CASSYGRYSYEQYF
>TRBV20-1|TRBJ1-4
CSATTGTAGEKLFF
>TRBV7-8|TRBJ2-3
CASSSGLAGALF
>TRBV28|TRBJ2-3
CASSPLAGAFDPQYF
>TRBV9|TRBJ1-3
CASSAVSAGKSGNTIYF
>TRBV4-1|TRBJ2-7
CASSQDSAASFSYEQYF
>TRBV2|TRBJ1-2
CASSGWPINYGYTF
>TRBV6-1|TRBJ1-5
CASSASAYQPQHF
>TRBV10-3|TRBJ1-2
CAISESIEDGYTF
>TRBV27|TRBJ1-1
CASSSLGEVTEAFF
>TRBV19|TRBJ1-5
CASKGQGTNQPQHF
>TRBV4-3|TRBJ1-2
CASSRQGGPTGYGYTF
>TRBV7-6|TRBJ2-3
CASSQNGWVSADTQYF
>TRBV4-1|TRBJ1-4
CASSQWRGEKLFF
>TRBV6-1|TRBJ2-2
CASTGRGSIISGELFF
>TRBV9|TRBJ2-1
CASTLGPSGDHEQFF
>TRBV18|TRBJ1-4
CASSPLATNEKLFF
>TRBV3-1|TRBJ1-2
CASSMTLSPLYGYTF
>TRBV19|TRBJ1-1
CASRDTEAFF
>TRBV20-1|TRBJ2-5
CSARDRRETQYF
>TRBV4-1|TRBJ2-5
CASSQLPGRETQYF
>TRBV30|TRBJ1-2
CAWSAGVSGYTF
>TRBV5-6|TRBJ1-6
CASSFSPSSYNSPLHF
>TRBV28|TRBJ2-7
CASSPTGSNVPYF
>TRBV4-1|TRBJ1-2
CASSQDAMGGNYGYTF
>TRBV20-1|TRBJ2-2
CSAPRAGAKLTGELFF
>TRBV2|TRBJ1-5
CASHRGPGNQPQHF
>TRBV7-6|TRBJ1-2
CASSLVGGYGYTF
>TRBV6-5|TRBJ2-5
CASSYSRMRRDSRAETQYF
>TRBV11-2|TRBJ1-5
CASSLDPYQQGDFNQPQHF
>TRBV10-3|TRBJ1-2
CAISELESGYTF
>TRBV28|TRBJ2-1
CASSLTGNEQFF
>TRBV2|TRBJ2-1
CASMGGVGSYNEQFF
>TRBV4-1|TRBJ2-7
CASSQAPVWSSYEQYF
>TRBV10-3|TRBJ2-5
CATRWTDKKTQYF
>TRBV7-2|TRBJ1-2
CASSFDTDYTF
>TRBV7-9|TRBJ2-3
CASSLEGGPPDTQYF
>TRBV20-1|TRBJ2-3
CSARDRLAGEVGDTQYF
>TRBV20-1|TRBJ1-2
CSARDPGVKDGYTF
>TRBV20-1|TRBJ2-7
CSAREGTVQPGQYF